The 18 T cell receptor beta chains in this list originate from one sample, sequenced in a study of Graves' ophthalmopathy and Graves' hyperthyroidism. From RNA, the CDR3 regions of TCR beta chains were amplified and sequenced. RT-PCR was first run with HTBI primers, then multiplex PCR in a second round. TCRdb reprocessed the multiplex PCR reads with MiXCR, giving one entry per CDR3 protein. Of about 420,000 distinct CDR3 sequences in the sample, more than 20% were seen once. Source material: peripheral blood. These receptor sequences come from a woman between 18 and 29 years old with stable Graves' hyperthyroidism.

This chain connects TRBV30 to TRBJ2-7; D ambiguous. Germline values: CDR1 GTSNPN, CDR2 SVGIG (reference sequence). This CDR3 is 12 amino acids long. The germline V and J ends were trimmed by 3 bases and 2 bases, with 8 bases remaining between them. The CDR3 is CAWSRQPYEQYF. The CDR3 DNA reads TGTGCCTGGAGCCGACAACCCTACGAGCAGTACTTC.

The table lists this clonotype with many counts. This chain joins TRBV9 and TRBJ1-5, with TRBD1 as a possible D gene (5 bases). This CDR3 has 14 amino acids. CDR1 and CDR2 from the germline V gene are SGDLS and YYNGEE. Trimming pared 0 bases from V and 2 bases from J, leaving 6 bases between. The CDR3 protein is CASSVGGGNQPQHF. The CDR3 DNA follows: TGTGCCAGCAGCGTAGGGGGGGGCAATCAGCCCCAGCATTTT.

This clonotype was seen many times. The chain employs TRBV20-1 and TRBJ1-5; 7 nucleotides match TRBD1. Losses at the gene ends were 5 bases for V and 0 bases for J; bases not matched to a gene: 4. This CDR3 spans 14 amino acids. CDR1 and CDR2 from the germline V gene are DFQATT and SNEGSKA (reference sequence). CDR3 protein: CSAPQGNSNQPQHF. The DNA of the CDR3 is TGCAGTGCTCCACAGGGGAATAGCAATCAGCCCCAGCATTTT.

There are many counts of this clonotype. V gene TRBV18 combines with J gene TRBJ1-1; no firm D call. V lost 6 bases and J 3 bases, leaving 17 bases between the germline ends. The CDR3 totals 15 residues. The germline gives CDR1 KGHSH, CDR2 LQKENI. The CDR3 DNA reads as TGTGCCAGCTCCTTCGGGAGGATCGTGTACACTGAAGCTTTCTTT. Translation: CASSFGRIVYTEAFF.

This clonotype has ten or more counts. The chain joins TRBV5-1 to TRBJ2-5; 13 bases agree with TRBD2. Germline V lookup: CDR1 SGHRS, CDR2 YFSETQ. The CDR3 has 16 residues. With V trimmed by 4 bases and J by 5 bases, 8 bases remained unmatched. CDR3: CASSPRTSGSLETQYF. The CDR3 bases are TGCGCCAGCAGCCCCCGGACTAGCGGGAGTCTGGAGACCCAGTACTTC.

The genes are TRBV12-3 or TRBV12-4 and TRBJ2-5, with D possibly matching TRBD1 (6 bases). Trimming left V 5 bases short and J 3 bases short, with 16 bases between. The CDR3 is 15 residues long. In DNA, the CDR3 is TGTGCCAGCAGTGCGAGTCTGACAGGCGAAGAGACCCAGTACTTC. Protein sequence: CASSASLTGEETQYF.

The V gene is TRBV30, the J gene TRBJ2-5; tentatively, D is TRBD1 (5 bases). Trimming pared 0 bases from V and 5 bases from J, leaving 16 bases between. Per germline, CDR1 GTSNPN and CDR2 SVGIG (reference sequence). The CDR3 consists of 15 residues. The CDR3 nucleotides read TGTGCCTGGAGTGTATTAAAGGGGCTCGGGGAGACCCAGTACTTC. As protein: CAWSVLKGLGETQYF.

This clonotype was seen many times. V is TRBV4-1 and J is TRBJ2-7; D might be TRBD2 (5 bases). CDR3 length: 15 residues. Germline V CDR1 and CDR2: MGHRA, YSYEKL. Trimming removed 1 base from V and 0 bases from J, with 10 bases in between. The CDR3 DNA reads TGCGCCAGCAGCCAAGGGACTTTTTCCTCCTACGAGCAGTACTTC. The encoded protein is CASSQGTFSSYEQYF.

This clonotype was seen at least ten times. The chain employs TRBV12-3 or TRBV12-4 and TRBJ2-7; no firm D call. The CDR3 runs 12 residues. Trimming removed 3 bases from V and 8 bases from J, with 11 bases in between. The CDR3 DNA follows: TGTGCCAGCAGTTTCGACGGCGCGCAGCAGTACTTC. It translates to CASSFDGAQQYF.

This clonotype was detected many times. The chain links TRBV6-5 to TRBJ1-3; D not certain. CDR3 length: 13 residues. V lost 2 bases, J lost 2 bases, and 4 bases lay in between. The germline V gene has CDR1 MNHEY and CDR2 SVGAGI. CDR3 DNA sequence: TGTGCCAGCAGTTACGGTACTGGAAACACCATATATTTT. This codes for CASSYGTGNTIYF.

This clonotype came up many times. The junction does not match germline at one end; this may be a read error. The CDR3 sequence: CASSPDRYGQYF. The CDR3 nucleotides are TGCGCCAGCAGCCCGGACCGTTACGGGCAGTACTTC. The chain couples TRBV5-1 to TRBJ2-7, with no clear D. CDR3 length: 12 amino acids. Germline values: CDR1 SGHRS, CDR2 YFSETQ.

This clonotype was counted ten times or more. The gene calls are TRBV10-3 and TRBJ2-7, with a tentative D call TRBD2 (5 bases). V was clipped by 0 bases and J by 3 bases, with 9 bases between them. Germline CDR1 reads ENHRY; CDR2 reads SYGVKD. This CDR3 region has 14 residues. The CDR3 spells CAISESSGLYEQYF. CDR3 nucleotides: TGTGCCATCAGTGAGTCCAGCGGACTCTACGAGCAGTACTTC.

The chain links TRBV4-3 to TRBJ2-7; TRBD1 might be the D (5 bases). CDR3 length: 15 amino acids. Germline V gives CDR1 LGHNA, CDR2 YSLEER. Between the trimmed V and J ends, which lost 2 bases and 6 bases, there was a span of 17 bases. CDR3 DNA: TGCGCCAGCAGCCAAAGCAGGGCGTGGGATCCCGAGCAGTACTTC. This translates into CASSQSRAWDPEQYF.

This clonotype was recorded at least ten times. V is TRBV7-2 and J is TRBJ2-7, with 7 bases identical to TRBD2. Trimming removed 3 bases from V and 3 bases from J; junction bases left unmatched: 8. The germline V gene has CDR1 SGHTA and CDR2 FQGNSA. CDR3 length: 15 amino acids. CDR3 region: CASSLGRVVSYEQYF. The CDR3 nucleotides read TGTGCCAGCAGCTTGGGGAGGGTAGTGAGCTACGAGCAGTACTTC.

This clonotype was seen repeatedly, ten times or more. This chain links TRBV7-8 with TRBJ1-5; the match to TRBD1 covers 11 bases. Looked up from germline, CDR1 is SGHVS and CDR2 is FQNEAQ. The J segment lost 9 bases and the V segment lost 1 base, leaving 5 bases of the junction unmatched. This CDR3 contains 15 residues. The CDR3, as DNA: TGTGCCAGCAGCTTAGGGACAGGGGGCTCTAGGCCCCAGCATTTT. This gives the protein CASSLGTGGSRPQHF.

The V call is TRBV30, the J call TRBJ1-1; unclear D gene. This CDR3 is 12 amino acids long. V lost 4 bases, J lost 2 bases, and 8 bases lay in between. Germline V CDR1 and CDR2: GTSNPN, SVGIG (reference sequence). The CDR3 DNA reads TGTGCCTGGATCAGGCTTAACACTGAAGCTTTCTTT. This codes for CAWIRLNTEAFF.

In its sample, this clonotype was seen many times. The junction does not match germline at one end; this may be a read error. J is TRBJ2-7 and V is TRBV20-1, with a tentative D call TRBD2 (6 bases). This CDR3 region has 12 residues. The germline CDR1 and CDR2 sequences are DFQATT and SNEGSKA (reference sequence). CDR3 DNA: TGCAGTGCAGGTAGCGGAGGCTACGAACAGTACTTC. Amino acids: CSAGSGGYEQYF.

There are many counts of this clonotype. The V and J genes are TRBV27 and TRBJ2-6; D gene ambiguous. In germline, CDR1 is MNHEY, CDR2 SMNVEV (reference sequence). The CDR3 consists of 15 residues. The V end was cut by 8 bases, the J end by 0 bases, with 11 bases between. CDR3: CASRRRTSGANVLTF. CDR3 nucleotide sequence: TGTGCCAGCCGCCGACGAACCTCTGGGGCCAACGTCCTGACTTTC.